This T cell receptor beta chain was identified during a study of blood T cell repertoires in COVID-19. The CDR3 runs 14 residues. V was clipped by 0 bases and J by 4 bases, with 9 bases between them. Germline CDR1 is MNHNY and CDR2 is SVGAGI (reference sequence). The assay was immunoSEQ multiplex PCR, and TCRdb's table has in-frame clones only and misses some. The sample carries 150,000 to 200,000 clones, roughly 90% recorded once. The sequenced sample was peripheral blood. This clonotype was obtained from a man aged 55 to 70 with active or convalescent COVID-19. The chain uses TRBV6-6 and TRBJ1-1, with TRBD1 as a possible D gene (5 bases). The CDR3 region is CASSYSVGVTEAFF. For the CDR3, the DNA is TGTGCCAGCAGTTACTCGGTAGGGGTCACTGAAGCTTTCTTT.